The source of this T cell receptor (beta chain) is a study of T cells expressing NK-cell markers. Study information: Within the sequenced cohort of eight donors, seven exhibited HCMV seropositivity and one was seronegative. Study-level results: Dominant NKG2C+ clonotype frequencies of about 1.0-8% of CD8+ T cells were measured in about 6 donors.

Template switching by 5'RACE with UMIs generated the TCR beta cDNA. TCRdb reworked the 5' RACE reads into one entry per CDR3 protein, no DNA. This repertoire comprises about 380,000 distinct CDR3 sequences; its ten largest clones make up roughly 5.2%. The CDR3 is 16 amino acids. Germline CDR1 and CDR2: SGHRS and YFSETQ. Turning to this clonotype: Its antigen is unknown.

V is TRBV5-1 and J is TRBJ2-4. The origin of this receptor is a man aged 18-69 years in good health. Sequencing was performed on blood T cells: a sorted CD56 or NKG2C T cell subset, CD4+ or CD8+ T cells, or bulk PBMC T cells (not recorded which). The CDR3 sequence is CASSLQTTTAKNIQYF.